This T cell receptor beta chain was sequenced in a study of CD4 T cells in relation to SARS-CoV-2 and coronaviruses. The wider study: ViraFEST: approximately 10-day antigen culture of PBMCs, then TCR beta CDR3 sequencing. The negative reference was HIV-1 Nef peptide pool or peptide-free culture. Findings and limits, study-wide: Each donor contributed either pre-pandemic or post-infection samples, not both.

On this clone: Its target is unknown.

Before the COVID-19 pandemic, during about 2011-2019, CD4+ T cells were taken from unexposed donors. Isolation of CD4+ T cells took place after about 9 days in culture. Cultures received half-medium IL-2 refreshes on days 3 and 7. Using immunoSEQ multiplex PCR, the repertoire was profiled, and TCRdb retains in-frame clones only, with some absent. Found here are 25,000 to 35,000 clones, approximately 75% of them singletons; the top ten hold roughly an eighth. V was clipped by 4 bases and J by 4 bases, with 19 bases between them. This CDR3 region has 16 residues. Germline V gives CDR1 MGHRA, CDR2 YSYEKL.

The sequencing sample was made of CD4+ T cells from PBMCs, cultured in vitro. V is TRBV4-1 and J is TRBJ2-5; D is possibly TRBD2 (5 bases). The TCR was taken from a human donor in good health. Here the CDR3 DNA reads TGCGCCAGCAGCCCCGGAGGAGCCCCTTCCAGAGAGACCCAGTACTTC. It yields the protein CASSPGGAPSRETQYF.